The 26 T cell receptor beta chains below all came from one sample that was sequenced in a study of blood T cells in healthy people across ages. Alongside a J-beta primer mix, a sample-barcoded 5' primer served in a second PCR lasting about 7 to 11 cycles. From the 5' RACE reads, TCRdb called clonotypes with MiXCR, one entry per CDR3 protein. Here the sample spans about 900,000 distinct CDR3 sequences, 62% being singletons. Input material: blood. The receptors here all came from a man younger than 45 in good health.

This clonotype was detected a few times. This rearrangement joins TRBV9 to TRBJ2-1, with no clear D. V lost 0 bases, J lost 8 bases, and 12 bases lay in between. CDR1 is SGDLS and CDR2 is YYNGEE in the germline V gene. The CDR3 covers 14 residues. The DNA for the CDR3 is TGTGCCAGCAGCGTAGCCGAGGAACTGGATGAGCAGTTCTTC. This encodes CASSVAEELDEQFF.

The genes are TRBV27 and TRBJ2-7; D possibly corresponds to TRBD2 (6 bases). Germline lookup yields CDR1 MNHEY and CDR2 SMNVEV (reference sequence). This CDR3 region has 15 residues. Trimming took 5 bases from V and 0 from J, leaving 14 bases between them. CDR3: CASSPGRGSSYEQYF. In nucleotides, the CDR3 is TGTGCCAGCAGTCCGGGGCGGGGCTCCTCCTACGAGCAGTACTTC.

This clonotype turned up a few times. The chain recombines TRBV12-3 or TRBV12-4 with TRBJ2-7; 9 bases match TRBD1. V trimming: 6 bases; J trimming: 6 bases; junction bases outside the gene matches: 9. This CDR3 is built from 14 residues. CDR3: CASSRITGGGEQYF. Written as DNA, the CDR3 is TGTGCCAGCAGCCGTATTACAGGGGGCGGCGAGCAGTACTTC.

The chain recombines TRBV15 with TRBJ1-1; perhaps TRBD1 as D (5 bases). This CDR3 spans 15 amino acids. Germline V lookup: CDR1 LNHNV, CDR2 YYDKDF (reference sequence). V was pared by 0 bases and J by 4 bases, with 12 bases between. CDR3 sequence reads: CATSRDRGRGTEAFF. The CDR3 DNA reads TGTGCCACCAGCAGAGATAGAGGGAGGGGCACTGAAGCTTTCTTT.

The chain couples TRBV29-1 to TRBJ2-7, with D unclear. The CDR3 spans 13 residues. Trimming removed 4 bases at V and 7 bases at J, with 17 bases between. Germline V gives CDR1 SQVTM, CDR2 ANQGSEA. CDR3 loop: CSVVSVPSGEQYF. The CDR3 coding sequence is TGCAGCGTTGTGTCAGTTCCATCCGGGGAGCAGTACTTC.

V usage is TRBV27 and J usage is TRBJ2-2; no definite D call. Germline CDR1 and CDR2: MNHEY and SMNVEV (reference sequence). With 1 base removed from V and 5 bases from J, the gap between germline ends came to 14 bases. CDR3 length: 16 amino acids. The CDR3 spells CASSLFGPTETGELFF. DNA of the CDR3: TGTGCCAGCAGTTTATTCGGACCTACGGAAACCGGGGAGCTGTTTTTT.

This clonotype was observed a single time. The chain combines TRBV27 with TRBJ2-4, with 9 bases fitting TRBD2. The J call may be incorrect, as the DNA end agrees better with TRBJ2-7. The germline CDR1 and CDR2 sequences are MNHEY and SMNVEV (reference sequence). The CDR3 is 15 residues long. CDR3 in amino acids: CASSFNSGGGYEQYF. CDR3 nucleotides: TGTGCCAGCAGTTTCAATAGCGGGGGAGGCTACGAGCAGTACTTC.

The rearrangement joins TRBV25-1 to TRBJ2-5; D unclear. The end of the DNA aligns better with TRBJ2-7, so the J call may be wrong. Germline CDR1 and CDR2: MGHDK and SYGVNS. The CDR3 runs 14 residues. The CDR3 DNA reads TGTGCCAGCAGTGAGGCTGTGGTTCCCGACGAGCAGTACTTC. It is translated as CASSEAVVPDEQYF.

The CDR3 loop reads CSVGAGQVNEQYF. The CDR3 DNA sequence: TGCAGTGTGGGAGCGGGACAGGTGAACGAGCAGTACTTC. The J gene is TRBJ2-7, the V gene TRBV20-1; possible D gene TRBD1, 8 bases. The CDR3 is 13 residues long. Looked up from germline, CDR1 is DFQATT and CDR2 is SNEGSKA (reference sequence). V was clipped by 7 bases and J by 5 bases, with 18 bases between them.

This clonotype occurred a few times. The V gene is TRBV12-3 or TRBV12-4, the J gene TRBJ1-2; 7 bases are shared with TRBD1. The V gene end was trimmed by 5 bases and the J gene end by 2 bases; junction bases not matched to a gene: 5. This CDR3 comprises 14 residues. CDR3 residues: CASSETQGNYGYTF. The CDR3 DNA is TGTGCCAGCAGTGAAACACAGGGGAACTATGGCTACACCTTC.

The J gene is TRBJ2-2, the V gene TRBV9, with D unclear. The CDR3 extends over 17 amino acids. Germline V CDR1 and CDR2: SGDLS, YYNGEE. Deletions cut 3 bases from V and 1 base from J, with 16 bases between. CDR3 DNA: TGTGCCAGCAGCGGGACCTACTGGCAGAGGAACACCGGGGAGCTGTTTTTT. It yields the protein CASSGTYWQRNTGELFF. Complete variable domain (other parts from reference TRBV9 and TRBJ2-2): DSGVTQTPKHLITATGQRVTLRCSPRSGDLSVYWYQQSLDQGLQFLIQYYNGEERAKGNILERFSAQQFPDLHSELNLSSLELGDSALYFCASSGTYWQRNTGELFFGEGSRLTVL.

The chain has TRBV28 and TRBJ1-6, with 7 bases identical to TRBD1. Germline CDR1 MDHEN, CDR2 SYDVKM. The CDR3 is 14 residues long. Losses at the gene ends were 6 bases for V and 8 bases for J; bases not matched to a gene: 7. In nucleotides, the CDR3 is TGTGCCAGCAGACTGGGACAGCCAGATTCACCCCTCCACTTT. It yields the protein CASRLGQPDSPLHF.

This clonotype showed up many times. The genes are TRBV25-1 and TRBJ1-1, with a possible D match to TRBD1 (5 bases). CDR3 size: 16 residues. V shed 7 bases and J shed 3 bases, with 21 bases lying between them. CDR1 is MGHDK, CDR2 SYGVNS, per germline. CDR3 DNA sequence: TGTGCCAGCACCCCCCCCTCGGCGGGCAGGGACACTGAAGCTTTCTTT. As protein: CASTPPSAGRDTEAFF.

The chain is built from TRBV9 and TRBJ2-7, with TRBD1 as a possible D gene (6 bases). The CDR3 is 15 amino acids. The germline CDR1 and CDR2 sequences are SGDLS and YYNGEE. V lost 3 bases, J lost 0 bases, and 13 bases lay in between. CDR3 bases: TGTGCCAGCAGCGGTTCAGGGGAAAGCTCCTACGAGCAGTACTTC. Translation gives CASSGSGESSYEQYF.

The CDR3 protein is CASSASLDYTDTQYF. Here the CDR3 DNA reads TGTGCCAGCAGCGCAAGTTTGGATTACACAGATACGCAGTATTTT. This rearrangement joins TRBV3-1 to TRBJ2-3; D remains unclear. In germline, CDR1 is LGHDT, CDR2 YNNKEL (reference sequence). The length of the CDR3 is 15 residues. V was trimmed by 5 bases and J by 2 bases, leaving 14 bases between them.

This clonotype was found once. Here the CDR3 reads CASSEYYVQGTSGGPSSYEQYF. In DNA, the CDR3 is TGTGCCAGCAGTGAATATTATGTGCAAGGGACTAGCGGGGGGCCGAGCTCCTACGAGCAGTACTTC. This sequence joins TRBV25-1 and TRBJ2-7; the match to TRBD2 covers 15 bases. Germline V gene sequence: CDR1 MGHDK, CDR2 SYGVNS. The CDR3 is 22 amino acids. J gave up 0 bases and V 0 bases, and 15 bases lay outside the gene matches.

This clonotype was counted only a few times. In nucleotides, the CDR3 is TGCAGCGTGACGGGGGGGGTGGGAAACAATGAGCAGTTCTTC. It is translated as CSVTGGVGNNEQFF. The chain uses TRBV29-1 and TRBJ2-1; 8 nucleotides agree with TRBD2. J was trimmed by 5 bases and V by 6 bases; bases with no gene match: 9. Germline V gene lookup returns CDR1 SQVTM and CDR2 ANQGSEA. CDR3 length: 14 amino acids.

The chain links TRBV29-1 to TRBJ1-4, with D possibly being TRBD1 (5 bases). The V gene's germline CDR1 is SQVTM and CDR2 ANQGSEA. Between the trimmed V and J ends, which lost 2 bases and 5 bases, there was a span of 9 bases. The CDR3 covers 13 residues. In DNA, the CDR3 is TGCAGCGTTGAACTGGACACAAATGAAAAACTGTTTTTT. The encoded protein is CSVELDTNEKLFF.

The rearrangement links TRBV6-2 or TRBV6-3 to TRBJ2-1, with TRBD2 matching over 7 bases. CDR3 length equals 15 residues. V was clipped by 5 bases and J by 7 bases; unmatched bases: 11. The germline gives CDR1 MNHEY, CDR2 SVGEGT. CDR3 residues: CASSGVPGEGNEQFF. The CDR3 region has the DNA TGTGCCAGCAGTGGTGTTCCGGGGGAGGGAAATGAGCAGTTCTTC.

This chain connects TRBV20-1 to TRBJ1-4; 8 bases agree with TRBD1. Germline trimming cut 0 bases from V and 6 bases from J; bases unmatched to any gene: 6. Germline assignment: CDR1 DFQATT and CDR2 SNEGSKA (reference sequence). This CDR3 spans 15 amino acids. CDR3 residues: CSARDGQGVYEKLFF. CDR3 DNA: TGCAGTGCTAGAGATGGACAGGGTGTTTATGAAAAACTGTTTTTT.

The chain uses TRBV4-2 and TRBJ2-7, with 8 bases fitting TRBD2. Germline V gene sequence: CDR1 LGHNA, CDR2 YNFKEQ. The CDR3 runs 20 residues. The J segment lost 6 bases and the V segment lost 4 bases, leaving 26 bases of the junction unmatched. The DNA of the CDR3 is TGTGCCAGCAGCCCCTTTCTGGGGACTAGTAGTCCCTCGGGGACTCGCGAGCAGTACTTC. Translation: CASSPFLGTSSPSGTREQYF.

This clonotype was seen many times. The rearrangement links TRBV12-3 or TRBV12-4 to TRBJ2-3; D gene uncertain. The CDR3 spans 11 residues. V dropped 3 bases and J dropped 5 bases, with 3 bases sitting between them. Written as DNA, the CDR3 is TGTGCCAGCAGTTTCCTAGATACGCAGTATTTT. Translation gives CASSFLDTQYF.

This chain connects TRBV4-2 to TRBJ1-2; 11 bases match TRBD1. V dropped 2 bases and J dropped 6; count of bases not matched to a gene: 5. This CDR3 comprises 15 residues. Germline V gene lookup returns CDR1 LGHNA and CDR2 YNFKEQ. DNA of the CDR3: TGTGCCAGCAGCCAACGTCGGGGACAGGGGGATGGCTACACCTTC. It encodes CASSQRRGQGDGYTF.

The chain combines TRBV27 with TRBJ1-6; 9 nucleotides match TRBD1. The CDR3 loop spans 16 amino acids. CDR1 MNHEY and CDR2 SMNVEV come from the germline V gene (reference sequence). Trimming took 6 bases from V and 9 from J; bases not matched to a gene: 12. This CDR3 is CASSLGGQGIGSPLHF. CDR3 sequence (DNA): TGTGCCAGCAGCCTGGGGGGACAGGGTATTGGTTCACCCCTCCACTTT.

V usage is TRBV28 and J usage is TRBJ2-2; D is perhaps TRBD1 (5 bases). V was cut by 3 bases and J by 1 base, with 15 bases left in between. The germline gives CDR1 MDHEN, CDR2 SYDVKM. The CDR3 runs to 17 residues. The chain's CDR3 is CASSFWSGQENTGELFF. CDR3 DNA sequence: TGTGCCAGCAGTTTTTGGTCAGGGCAGGAGAACACCGGGGAGCTGTTTTTT.

This chain joins TRBV28 and TRBJ1-1; 7 bases line up with TRBD1. Germline trimming cut 6 bases from V and 1 base from J; bases unmatched to any gene: 5. This CDR3 has 14 residues. Germline CDR1 and CDR2: MDHEN and SYDVKM. CDR3 sequence: CASSPGQPNTEAFF. The DNA of the CDR3 is TGTGCCAGCAGCCCGGGACAGCCGAACACTGAAGCTTTCTTT.